The 16 T cell receptor beta chains in this list originate from one sample, sequenced in a study of cytomegalovirus exposure and HLA in healthy donors. A multiplex PCR was run with 60 Vbeta primers and 13 Jbeta primers. Clones were read by immunoSEQ multiplex PCR, and TCRdb kept only the in-frame ones, dropping some. The table has approximately 130,000 clones, over 60% seen once. Sequencing was performed on PBMCs. The source is a human donor in good health.

The rearrangement links TRBV30 to TRBJ2-5; D not resolved. The end of the DNA fits TRBJ2-7 better, so the J call may be wrong. Germline V lookup: CDR1 GTSNPN, CDR2 SVGIG (reference sequence). The CDR3 length is 11 residues. CDR3 loop: CAWSNSYEQYF. In DNA form, the CDR3 reads TGTGCCTGGTCCAACTCCTACGAGCAGTACTTC.

Worth noting for this clone: One junction end does not reproduce the germline sequence, and a read error may be involved. Here the CDR3 reads CAGSLRTGGPYNEQFF. DNA of the CDR3: TGTGCCGGCAGTTTAAGGACAGGGGGGCCCTACAATGAGCAGTTCTTC. The chain couples TRBV27 to TRBJ2-1, with 10 nucleotides matching TRBD1. Germline CDR1 is MNHEY and CDR2 is SMNVEV (reference sequence). The CDR3 sequence is 16 residues long.

This clone was observed a few times. The gene calls are TRBV5-1 and TRBJ2-7; 7 positions match TRBD1. V was pared by 4 bases and J by 4 bases, with 5 bases of the junction left unmatched. CDR3 length: 13 amino acids. Per germline, CDR1 SGHRS and CDR2 YFSETQ. Here the CDR3 reads CASSRTQGYEQYF. The CDR3 region has the DNA TGCGCCAGCAGCCGTACACAGGGGTACGAGCAGTACTTC.

The table lists this clone with a few counts. The chain employs TRBV4-1 and TRBJ1-1; 8 nucleotides match TRBD1. The V gene end was trimmed by 3 bases and the J gene end by 6 bases; junction bases not matched to a gene: 9. The CDR3 contains 15 residues. Germline V gene sequence: CDR1 MGHRA, CDR2 YSYEKL. The CDR3 DNA reads as TGCGCCAGCAGCCAGGGGTCACAGGGGGTAGCTGAAGCTTTCTTT. Its protein is CASSQGSQGVAEAFF.

The chain uses TRBV28 and TRBJ2-2; D is undetermined. V lost 3 bases and J lost 0, with 5 bases in between. Germline values: CDR1 MDHEN, CDR2 SYDVKM. The CDR3 totals 14 residues. CDR3 nucleotide sequence: TGTGCCAGCAGTTTGCGCGCGAACACCGGGGAGCTGTTTTTT. Its translation is CASSLRANTGELFF.

The table lists this clone with a count of one. The chain employs TRBV18 and TRBJ1-1, with TRBD1 matching 8 bases. This CDR3 has 15 amino acids. V shed 3 bases, J shed 1 base, and the junction held 4 bases outside the gene matches. Per the germline V gene, CDR1 is KGHSH and CDR2 is LQKENI. This CDR3 is CASSPMGTGNTEAFF. The CDR3 nucleotides read TGTGCCAGCTCACCGATGGGGACAGGGAACACTGAAGCTTTCTTT.

V and J are TRBV5-6 and TRBJ2-7; D unresolved. V lost 0 bases, J lost 6 bases, and 10 bases lay in between. This CDR3 has 13 residues. Germline-derived CDR1 and CDR2 are SGHDT and YYEEEE. CDR3 nucleotides: TGTGCCAGCAGCTTGGTGGGCCCTTCCGAGCAGTACTTC. Its protein product is CASSLVGPSEQYF.

The gene calls are TRBV19 and TRBJ1-5, with a tentative D call TRBD1 (5 bases). The CDR3 extends over 15 amino acids. Germline lookup yields CDR1 LNHDA and CDR2 SQIVND (reference sequence). Trimming removed 6 bases at V and 0 bases at J, with 12 bases between. The CDR3 nucleotides read TGTGCCAGTAGGGTATCAGGGTATAGCAATCAGCCCCAGCATTTT. It translates to CASRVSGYSNQPQHF.

The chain employs TRBV30 and TRBJ1-2, with 10 positions matching TRBD1. The CDR3 has 14 residues. Germline V lookup: CDR1 GTSNPN, CDR2 SVGIG (reference sequence). J gave up 5 bases and V 8 bases, and 11 bases lay outside the gene matches. CDR3 residues: CARVSGTGEYGYTF. The CDR3 nucleotides are TGTGCCCGTGTGAGCGGGACAGGGGAGTATGGCTACACCTTC.

The CDR3 is CASSVDPRGSANEKLFF. In nucleotides, the CDR3 is TGTGCCAGCAGCGTAGACCCTCGGGGATCCGCTAATGAAAAACTGTTTTTT. This chain joins TRBV9 and TRBJ1-4; no firm D call. CDR3 length: 17 residues. V was trimmed by 0 bases and J by 3 bases, leaving 15 bases between them. Germline CDR1 is SGDLS and CDR2 is YYNGEE.

This chain connects TRBV30 to TRBJ1-2; D may be TRBD1 (5 bases). V was pared by 0 bases and J by 8 bases, with 10 bases between. This CDR3 comprises 12 residues. Germline V gives CDR1 GTSNPN, CDR2 SVGIG (reference sequence). DNA of the CDR3: TGTGCCTGGAGTGTAGGGGTGGGGGGCTACACCTTC. The encoded protein is CAWSVGVGGYTF.

In this sample, this clone turned up a few times. J is TRBJ2-3 and V is TRBV6-1, with 9 bases that match TRBD2. V lost 6 bases, J lost 4 bases, and 8 bases stayed unmatched. The CDR3 loop spans 15 amino acids. Germline loops: CDR1 MNHNS, CDR2 SASEGT. The CDR3 coding sequence is TGTGCCAGCAGGGATAGCGGGAGTATCGCAGATACGCAGTATTTT. Residues: CASRDSGSIADTQYF.

The chain uses TRBV5-4 and TRBJ1-2, with 8 bases matching TRBD1. The CDR3 runs 15 residues. Germline-derived CDR1 and CDR2 are SGHNT and YYREEE (reference sequence). Unmatched junction bases numbered 8, after V lost 4 bases and J lost 3 bases. CDR3 loop: CASSNNRGGDYGYTF. The CDR3 nucleotides read TGTGCCAGCAGCAATAACAGGGGGGGAGACTATGGCTACACCTTC.

This clone appeared a single time. The gene calls are TRBV4-2 and TRBJ2-6, with 8 bases identical to TRBD2. The germline V gene encodes CDR1 LGHNA and CDR2 YNFKEQ. V lost 1 base and J lost 0; bases outside the gene matches: 5. CDR3 length: 18 amino acids. The CDR3 region has the DNA TGTGCCAGCAGCCAAGGGGCGGGAGGTGACTCTGGGGCCAACGTCCTGACTTTC. The encoded protein is CASSQGAGGDSGANVLTF.

This clone was found a few times. The rearrangement joins TRBV30 to TRBJ2-5; the D gene is possibly TRBD1 (6 bases). Germline CDR1 GTSNPN, CDR2 SVGIG (reference sequence). CDR3 size: 15 residues. Trimming pared 2 bases from V and 2 bases from J, leaving 15 bases between. The CDR3 DNA reads TGTGCCTGGAGTTACGGACAGACGATTCAAGAGACCCAGTACTTC. Its translation: CAWSYGQTIQETQYF.

This clone was counted only a few times. The CDR3 is CASSSPGLAAYEQYF. In nucleotides, the CDR3 is TGTGCCAGCAGTTCTCCGGGACTAGCGGCCTACGAGCAGTACTTC. The genes are TRBV27 and TRBJ2-7, with 11 bases matching TRBD2. Germline CDR1 reads MNHEY; CDR2 reads SMNVEV (reference sequence). The V and J ends lost 4 bases and 2 bases, in that order; junction bases with no gene match: 4. CDR3 length: 15 amino acids.